The 14 T cell receptor beta chains listed next were all sequenced from one sample in a study of vaccination and CD4 T cells after COVID-19. The Oncomine TCR Beta short-read assay was what sequenced the DNA obtained from cultured CD4+ T cells. TCRdb called the PCR reads again in MiXCR, with one record for every CDR3 protein. Of 15,000 to 25,000 distinct CDR3 sequences in the sample, approximately 48% were seen once. Treatment of the sample: approximately nine-day PBMC culture with coronavirus spike peptide pools or control peptides (ViraFEST assay). For these TCRs, the target antigens are not known. This material consisted of CD4+ T cells from blood, cultured in vitro, taken after SARS-CoV-2 vaccination. All receptors come from a human donor who had recovered from COVID-19.

CDR3 sequence: CNAGPAQDTQYF. CDR3 bases: TGCAACGCCGGACCCGCACAAGATACGCAGTATTTT. J is TRBJ2-3 and V is TRBV29-1; D gene unclear. CDR1 is SQVTM and CDR2 is ANQGSEA in the germline V gene. The CDR3 length is 12 residues.

CDR3 amino acids: CSATRGGETQYF. CDR3 in DNA: TGCAGTGCTACTAGGGGTGGAGAGACCCAGTACTTC. V and J are TRBV20-1 and TRBJ2-5, with D possibly matching TRBD1 (5 bases). V shed 4 bases and J shed 4 bases, with 10 bases lying between them. This CDR3 is 12 amino acids long. Germline CDR1 and CDR2: DFQATT and SNEGSKA (reference sequence).

The chain has TRBV7-6 and TRBJ2-7, with 7 bases fitting TRBD1. Germline CDR1 reads SGHVS; CDR2 reads FNYEAQ. Trimming took 5 bases from V and 4 from J; bases not matched to a gene: 5. The CDR3 extends over 13 amino acids. CDR3 residues: CASSARTGYEQYF. The CDR3 bases are TGTGCCAGCAGCGCGCGGACAGGATACGAGCAGTACTTC.

The rearrangement joins TRBV11-3 to TRBJ2-2; D is uncertain. The CDR3 has 13 amino acids. CDR1 and CDR2 (germline): SGHNT, YENEEA. Deletions cut 6 bases from V and 0 bases from J, with 5 bases between. The CDR3 DNA is TGTGCCAGCAGGGTTGCGAACACCGGGGAGCTGTTTTTT. It encodes CASRVANTGELFF.

The V and J genes are TRBV3-1 and TRBJ1-5; no clear D. Germline CDR1 is LGHDT and CDR2 is YNNKEL (reference sequence). The CDR3 totals 17 residues. Trimming cost V 4 bases and J 5 bases, with 21 bases left between them. CDR3 DNA sequence: TGTGCCAGCAGCCCCATCAGGATCCCCGAAGGGCATCAGCCCCAGCATTTT. It translates to CASSPIRIPEGHQPQHF.

This chain joins TRBV5-1 and TRBJ1-2; 10 bases align to TRBD1. The CDR3 is 14 residues long. With V trimmed by 0 bases and J by 8 bases, 4 bases remained unmatched. Germline CDR1 SGHRS, CDR2 YFSETQ. Here the CDR3 reads CASSLGQGADGYTF. The CDR3 nucleotides are TGCGCCAGCAGCTTGGGACAGGGGGCCGACGGCTACACCTTC.

The genes are TRBV19 and TRBJ1-2, with D tentatively TRBD1 (6 bases). The ends were cut back, 3 bases at V and 5 bases at J, with 13 bases in the middle. Per the germline V gene, CDR1 is LNHDA and CDR2 is SQIVND (reference sequence). The CDR3 sequence is 14 residues long. The CDR3 DNA reads TGTGCCAGTAGTATGGGACATGAGACTTATGGCTACACCTTC. This gives the protein CASSMGHETYGYTF.

The rearrangement uses TRBV19 and TRBJ2-7; D remains unclear. CDR1 is LNHDA and CDR2 is SQIVND in the germline V gene (reference sequence). CDR3 length: 13 amino acids. The V and J ends lost 2 bases and 1 base respectively, with 6 bases between them. The CDR3 coding sequence is TGTGCCAGTAGTATACGCCTTTCCTACGAGCAGTACTTC. Translating gives CASSIRLSYEQYF.

The rearrangement links TRBV28 to TRBJ2-2; 14 nucleotides align to TRBD2. CDR1 is MDHEN, CDR2 SYDVKM, per germline. The CDR3 spans 19 residues. The V gene end was trimmed by 4 bases and the J gene end by 4 bases; junction bases not matched to a gene: 11. CDR3 in DNA: TGTGCCAGCAGTTCCGCGACTAGCGGGAGGGGGCTCCTCACCGGGGAGCTGTTTTTT. Its translation: CASSSATSGRGLLTGELFF.

The chain links TRBV7-9 to TRBJ1-6, with 7 bases that match TRBD1. Germline loops: CDR1 SEHNR, CDR2 FQNEAQ (reference sequence). The CDR3 runs 17 residues. Trimming took 2 bases from V and 9 from J; bases not matched to a gene: 13. CDR3 DNA sequence: TGTGCCAGCAGCTTAACCACAGGGGCCCTACTACGTTCACCCCTCCACTTT. This encodes CASSLTTGALLRSPLHF.

CDR3 residues: CASSFNKETQYF. CDR3 bases: TGTGCCAGCAGCTTCAATAAAGAGACCCAGTACTTC. J is TRBJ2-5 and V is TRBV11-2, with D unclear. Germline values: CDR1 SGHAT, CDR2 FQNNGV. This CDR3 contains 12 residues. The V end was cut by 3 bases, the J end by 3 bases, with 5 bases between.

The chain has TRBV20-1 and TRBJ1-2; the match to TRBD1 covers 9 bases. Germline CDR1 reads DFQATT; CDR2 reads SNEGSKA (reference sequence). With V trimmed by 0 bases and J by 4 bases, 3 bases remained unmatched. This CDR3 spans 14 amino acids. The CDR3 region has the DNA TGCAGTGCTAGAGAATGGGACAGGGCCTATGGCTACACCTTC. It yields the protein CSAREWDRAYGYTF.

The genes are TRBV6-2 or TRBV6-3 and TRBJ1-6; D is unresolved. Trimming took off 2 bases at V and 5 bases at J, with 7 bases between the two ends. Per germline, CDR1 MNHEY and CDR2 SVGEGT. The CDR3 covers 14 residues. The CDR3 here is CASSYPRDNSPLHF. The CDR3 nucleotides are TGTGCCAGCAGTTACCCGCGGGATAATTCACCCCTCCACTTT.

This chain uses TRBV6-2 or TRBV6-3 with TRBJ2-2, with 11 bases lining up with TRBD2. Trimming took 4 bases from V and 8 from J; bases not matched to a gene: 6. The CDR3 runs to 15 residues. CDR1 is MNHEY and CDR2 is SVGEGT in the germline V gene. This CDR3 is CASSLFLAGGGELFF. CDR3 DNA sequence: TGTGCCAGCAGTTTGTTTCTAGCGGGAGGTGGGGAGCTGTTTTTT.